The clone carrying this TCR beta chain was observed a few times. The target antigen is unknown. This record belongs to a study of CD8 T cells in ankylosing spondylitis. Whole-study findings and limits: Significant enrichment of disease-linked clones was reported in matched ankylosing spondylitis synovial fluid.

The CDR3 has 15 residues. Trimming stripped 7 bases from V and 4 bases from J, with 20 bases between. Germline V gene sequence: CDR1 MDHEN, CDR2 SYDVKM. MiXCR, run by TCRdb on the 5' RACE reads, gives a single entry per CDR3 protein. This sample has roughly 64,000 distinct CDR3 sequences, with under 7.5% found just once. Material: synovial fluid, either unsorted or a sorted T cell fraction (not recorded which). V and J are TRBV28 and TRBJ2-7, with D perhaps matching TRBD2 (6 bases). The source is a male donor with ankylosing spondylitis. In DNA, the CDR3 is TGTGCCAGCAAGTTCGGGGGAGGAGGGACGTACGAGCAGTACTTC. Its translation: CASKFGGGGTYEQYF.